A single sample is the source of the 2 T cell receptor beta chains below, sequenced in a study of T cells in women clearing cervical HPV infection. Clones were sequenced by immunoSEQ multiplex PCR, and TCRdb holds only the in-frame ones, with some missing. The record lists about 30,000 clones, of which the ten most abundant hold 4.3%. The sequenced sample consisted of blood buffy coat. The receptors shown here come from a woman between 18 and 75 years old with a cervical HPV16 infection that either progressed to CIN3+ or cleared (not recorded which).

Remarks on this clone: Sequencing ends 3 residues short of the CDR3 end; the germline J gene provides the rest. The J gene is TRBJ1-2, the V gene TRBV6-2 or TRBV6-3; D may be TRBD1 (6 bases). Germline CDR1 is MNHEY and CDR2 is SVGEGT. There are 13 residues in the CDR3. The sequenced CDR3 bases are TGTGCCAGCATTGGACAGTTTTCCTACGAC. Protein sequence: CASIGQFSYD. The complete CDR3 sequence is CASIGQFSYDYTF.

As concerns this clone: Read data end 3 residues before the CDR3 end; the end is taken from the germline J gene. The chain has TRBV4-1 and TRBJ1-2; tentative D call: TRBD1 (5 bases). The CDR3 consists of 14 residues. Germline V gene sequence: CDR1 MGHRA, CDR2 YSYEKL. V was shortened by 0 bases and J by 5 bases, with 10 bases between the two germline ends. CDR3: CASSQEGREYGYTF. The CDR3 DNA, read in part, is TGCGCCAGCAGCCAAGAGGGCAGGGAGTATGGC.